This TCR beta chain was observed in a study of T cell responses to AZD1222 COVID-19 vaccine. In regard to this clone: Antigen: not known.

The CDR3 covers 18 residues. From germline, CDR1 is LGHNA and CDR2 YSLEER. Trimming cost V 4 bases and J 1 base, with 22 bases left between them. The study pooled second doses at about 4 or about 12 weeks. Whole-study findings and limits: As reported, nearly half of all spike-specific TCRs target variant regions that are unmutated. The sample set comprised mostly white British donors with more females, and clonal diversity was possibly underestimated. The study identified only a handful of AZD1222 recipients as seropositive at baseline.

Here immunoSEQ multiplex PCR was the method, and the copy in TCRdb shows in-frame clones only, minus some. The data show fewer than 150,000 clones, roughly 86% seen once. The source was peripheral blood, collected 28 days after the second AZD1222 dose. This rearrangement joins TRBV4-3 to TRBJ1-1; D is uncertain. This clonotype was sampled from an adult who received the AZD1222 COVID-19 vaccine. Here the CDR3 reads CASSPLHGDEVRNTEAFF. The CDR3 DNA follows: TGCGCCAGCAGCCCCCTCCACGGGGATGAGGTCCGGAACACTGAAGCTTTCTTT.